What follows are 19 T cell receptor beta chains derived from one specimen sequenced in a study of cytomegalovirus exposure and HLA in healthy donors. The protocol was immunoSEQ multiplex PCR, while the TCRdb copy is restricted to in-frame clones and leaves out a portion. The sample has roughly 330,000 clones, around 87% seen once. Sequencing was performed on PBMCs. The receptors shown here come from a woman under 40 in good health and CMV-seropositive.

The chain uses TRBV6-6 and TRBJ2-7; D is unresolved. CDR1 MNHNY and CDR2 SVGAGI come from the germline V gene (reference sequence). This CDR3 region has 12 residues. V was shortened by 3 bases and J by 5 bases, with 8 bases between the two germline ends. The DNA for the CDR3 is TGTGCCAGCAGTTATGCCCGGGACGAGCAGTACTTC. It encodes CASSYARDEQYF.

The chain carries TRBV6-5 and TRBJ2-7, with D possibly TRBD2 on 6 matching bases. Looked up from germline, CDR1 is MNHEY and CDR2 is SVGAGI. The CDR3 contains 14 residues. Trimming took off 4 bases at V and 3 bases at J, with 13 bases between the two ends. CDR3 bases: TGTGCCAGCAGTTTAAGCGGGTCTAGCTACGAGCAGTACTTC. Translating gives CASSLSGSSYEQYF.

The chain couples TRBV7-3 to TRBJ2-1; tentative D call: TRBD2 (6 bases). V lost 5 bases to trimming and J lost 0 bases, with 8 bases between them. Looked up from germline, CDR1 is SGHTA and CDR2 is FQGTGA. This CDR3 has 14 residues. The CDR3 DNA reads TGTGCCAGCAGCCCCGGGAGCTCCTACAATGAGCAGTTCTTC. As protein: CASSPGSSYNEQFF.

V usage is TRBV18 and J usage is TRBJ1-2, with D unresolved. V dropped 6 bases and J dropped 2 bases, with 19 bases sitting between them. Per germline, CDR1 KGHSH and CDR2 LQKENI. The length of the CDR3 is 16 residues. This chain's CDR3 is CASSPLPPQINYGYTF. The CDR3, as DNA: TGTGCCAGCTCTCCTCTCCCTCCACAGATAAACTATGGCTACACCTTC.

This clone was recorded only once. V gene TRBV5-6 combines with J gene TRBJ1-2; D uncertain. Germline CDR1 reads SGHDT; CDR2 reads YYEEEE. The ends were cut back, 4 bases at V and 4 bases at J, with 11 bases in the middle. The CDR3 loop spans 13 amino acids. CDR3 amino acids: CASSPNPLYGYTF. The CDR3 DNA follows: TGTGCCAGCAGCCCCAACCCCCTCTATGGCTACACCTTC.

The chain links TRBV6-7 to TRBJ1-2; a possible D gene is TRBD1 (5 bases). TRBV6-7 is an ORF, with its function uncertain. The CDR3 has 13 amino acids. Trimming removed 6 bases at V and 7 bases at J, with 15 bases between. CDR3 in DNA: TGTGCCAGCAGCCACACAGGTCTATGTGGCTACACCTTC. It encodes CASSHTGLCGYTF.

This chain connects TRBV4-1 to TRBJ1-1, with D tentatively TRBD1 (5 bases). Trimming left V 0 bases short and J 5 bases short, with 10 bases between. The CDR3 is 14 residues long. CDR1 MGHRA and CDR2 YSYEKL come from the germline V gene. The CDR3 DNA follows: TGCGCCAGCAGCCAAGATTCCAGGGTTACTGAAGCTTTCTTT. Translation: CASSQDSRVTEAFF.

This chain joins TRBV11-2 and TRBJ2-3; 7 nucleotides align to TRBD1. V was pared by 0 bases and J by 2 bases, with 8 bases of the junction left unmatched. The germline V gene encodes CDR1 SGHAT and CDR2 FQNNGV. The CDR3 runs 17 residues. The CDR3 sequence is CASSLDTRGSTTDTQYF. For the CDR3, the DNA is TGTGCCAGCAGCTTAGATACCAGGGGGTCGACCACAGATACGCAGTATTTT.

The chain combines TRBV29-1 with TRBJ1-4; 7 bases fit TRBD1. Germline values: CDR1 SQVTM, CDR2 ANQGSEA. Trimming at V came to 8 bases and at J to 7 bases, leaving 13 bases not matched to a gene. There are 14 residues in the CDR3. CDR3 protein: CSSAPDRRPEKLFF. The CDR3 coding sequence is TGCAGCTCGGCCCCGGACAGGAGGCCTGAAAAACTGTTTTTT.

The chain recombines TRBV30 with TRBJ2-1, with D tentatively TRBD1 or TRBD2 (5 bases each). V lost 4 bases and J lost 9, with 19 bases in between. Germline loops: CDR1 GTSNPN, CDR2 SVGIG (reference sequence). The CDR3 consists of 14 residues. CDR3 sequence (DNA): TGTGCCTGGACTACCGGGACCCTCACATCTGAGCAGTTCTTC. Its protein product is CAWTTGTLTSEQFF.

The V gene is TRBV14, the J gene TRBJ1-1, with 10 bases lining up with TRBD1. In germline, CDR1 is SGHDN, CDR2 FVKESK. There are 17 residues in the CDR3. V dropped 1 base and J dropped 8; count of bases not matched to a gene: 13. DNA for the CDR3: TGTGCCAGCAGCCAAGTCGACAGGGGGCGCCCCCGCTGGGAAGCTTTCTTT. Its translation: CASSQVDRGRPRWEAFF.

The chain links TRBV5-1 to TRBJ2-1; D call uncertain. Germline lookup yields CDR1 SGHRS and CDR2 YFSETQ. The CDR3 loop spans 13 amino acids. Trimming took 0 bases from V and 6 from J, leaving 7 bases between them. The CDR3 loop is CASSLVLSNEQFF. Written as DNA, the CDR3 is TGCGCCAGCAGCTTGGTGCTCAGCAATGAGCAGTTCTTC.

The rearrangement joins TRBV6-4 to TRBJ2-3; D is unclear. Trimming took 3 bases from V and 0 from J, leaving 10 bases between them. The CDR3 contains 15 residues. The germline V gene encodes CDR1 MRHNA and CDR2 SNTAGT. CDR3 loop: CASSETTTSTDTQYF. In DNA form, the CDR3 reads TGTGCCAGCAGTGAGACCACTACTAGCACAGATACGCAGTATTTT.

The chain couples TRBV4-3 to TRBJ2-1, with D possibly being TRBD2 (5 bases). This CDR3 has 15 amino acids. From germline, CDR1 is LGHNA and CDR2 YSLEER. Between the trimmed V and J ends, which lost 0 bases and 6 bases, there was a span of 12 bases. CDR3 protein: CASSQDIGIRNEQFF. CDR3 coding DNA: TGCGCCAGCAGCCAAGATATCGGGATTCGCAATGAGCAGTTCTTC.

This clone was detected once. The rearrangement uses TRBV4-3 and TRBJ2-1, with TRBD2 identical over 11 bases. The germline V gene encodes CDR1 LGHNA and CDR2 YSLEER. The ends lost 6 bases at V and 4 bases at J; junction bases unmatched: 5. The CDR3 loop spans 15 amino acids. DNA of the CDR3: TGCGCCAGCAGTACCGGGACTAGCGGTTACAATGAGCAGTTCTTC. Amino acids: CASSTGTSGYNEQFF.

This clone was picked up one time. This chain uses TRBV5-6 with TRBJ1-5; 10 nucleotides agree with TRBD1. V was pared by 1 base and J by 0 bases, with 7 bases of the junction left unmatched. The germline gives CDR1 SGHDT, CDR2 YYEEEE. The CDR3 contains 18 residues. The CDR3 DNA reads TGTGCCAGCAGCTTGAGGACAGGGGGAAAGGATAGCAATCAGCCCCAGCATTTT. Protein product: CASSLRTGGKDSNQPQHF. Full variable domain (outside the CDR3, taken from reference TRBV5-6 and TRBJ1-5): DAGVTQSPTHLIKTRGQQVTLRCSPKSGHDTVSWYQQALGQGPQFIFQYYEEEERQRGNFPDRFSGHQFPNYSSELNVNALLLGDSALYLCASSLRTGGKDSNQPQHFGDGTRLSIL.

The genes are TRBV5-1 and TRBJ2-7; 11 bases match TRBD1. V dropped 4 bases and J dropped 4; count of bases not matched to a gene: 7. The V gene's germline CDR1 is SGHRS and CDR2 YFSETQ. There are 15 residues in the CDR3. CDR3: CASSDRDRGGYEQYF. In DNA, the CDR3 is TGCGCCAGCAGCGACCGGGACAGGGGGGGTTACGAGCAGTACTTC.

This chain connects TRBV2 to TRBJ1-4; 7 nucleotides match TRBD1. This CDR3 is 13 amino acids long. Germline V gene sequence: CDR1 SNHLY, CDR2 FYNNEI. The junction had 2 bases not matched to a gene; V was cut back by 5 bases and J by 5 bases. The CDR3 here is CASSRDSNEKLFF. The CDR3 DNA reads as TGTGCCAGCAGTCGGGACAGCAATGAAAAACTGTTTTTT.

The V gene is TRBV27, the J gene TRBJ1-6; a weak D match, TRBD1 (5 bases). With 7 bases removed from V and 3 bases from J, the gap between germline ends came to 10 bases. CDR3 length equals 14 residues. Germline-derived CDR1 and CDR2 are MNHEY and SMNVEV (reference sequence). CDR3 sequence: CASKRGDYNSPLHF. CDR3 bases: TGTGCCAGCAAAAGGGGAGACTATAATTCACCCCTCCACTTT.